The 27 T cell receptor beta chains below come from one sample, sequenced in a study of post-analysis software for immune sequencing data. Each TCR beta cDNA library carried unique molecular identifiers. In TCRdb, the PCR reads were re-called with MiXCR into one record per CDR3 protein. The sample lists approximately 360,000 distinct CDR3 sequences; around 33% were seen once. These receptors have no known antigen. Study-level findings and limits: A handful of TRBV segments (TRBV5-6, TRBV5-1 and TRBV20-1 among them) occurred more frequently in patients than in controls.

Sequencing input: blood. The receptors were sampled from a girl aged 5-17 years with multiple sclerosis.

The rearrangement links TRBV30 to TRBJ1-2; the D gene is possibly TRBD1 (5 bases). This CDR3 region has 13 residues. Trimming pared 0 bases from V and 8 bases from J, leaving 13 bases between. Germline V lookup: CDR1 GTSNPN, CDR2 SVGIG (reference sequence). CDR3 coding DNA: TGTGCCTGGAGTGTAGCGGCAGGGCAAGGCTACACCTTC. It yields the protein CAWSVAAGQGYTF.

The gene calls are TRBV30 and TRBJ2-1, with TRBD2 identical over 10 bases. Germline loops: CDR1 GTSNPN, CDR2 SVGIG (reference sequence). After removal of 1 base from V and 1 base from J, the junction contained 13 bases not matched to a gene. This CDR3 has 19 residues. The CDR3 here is CAWSASPGLAKGSYNEQFF. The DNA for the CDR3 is TGTGCCTGGAGTGCTTCGCCGGGACTAGCGAAAGGGTCCTACAATGAGCAGTTCTTC. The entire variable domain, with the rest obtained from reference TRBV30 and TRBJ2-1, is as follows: SQTIHQWPATLVQPVGSPLSLECTVEGTSNPNLYWYRQAAGRGLQLLFYSVGIGQISSEVPQNLSASRPQDRQFILSSKKLLLSDSGFYLCAWSASPGLAKGSYNEQFFGPGTRLTVL.

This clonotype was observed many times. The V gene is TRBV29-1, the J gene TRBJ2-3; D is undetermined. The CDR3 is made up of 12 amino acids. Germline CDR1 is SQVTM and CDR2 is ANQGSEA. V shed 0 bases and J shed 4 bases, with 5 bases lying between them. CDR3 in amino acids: CSVEDLADTQYF. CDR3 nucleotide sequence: TGCAGCGTTGAAGATCTCGCAGATACGCAGTATTTT.

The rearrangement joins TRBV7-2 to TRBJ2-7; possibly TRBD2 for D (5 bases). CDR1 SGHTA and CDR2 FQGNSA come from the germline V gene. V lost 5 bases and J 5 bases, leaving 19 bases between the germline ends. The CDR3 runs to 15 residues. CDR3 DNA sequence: TGTGCCAGCAGCCGTACAGTCGGGGTAGGGAACGAGCAGTACTTC. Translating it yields CASSRTVGVGNEQYF. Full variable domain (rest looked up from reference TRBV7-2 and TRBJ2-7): GAGVSQSPSNKVTEKGKDVELRCDPISGHTALYWYRQSLGQGLEFLIYFQGNSAPDKSGLPSDRFSAERTGGSVSTLTIQRTQQEDSAVYLCASSRTVGVGNEQYFGPGTRLTVT.

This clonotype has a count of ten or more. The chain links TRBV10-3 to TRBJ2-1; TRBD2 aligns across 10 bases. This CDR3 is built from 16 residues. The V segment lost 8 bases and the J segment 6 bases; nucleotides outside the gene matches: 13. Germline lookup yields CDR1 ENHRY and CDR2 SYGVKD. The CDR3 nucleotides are TGTGCCATCGGTGGAGAAAGCGGGGGGGCAGGCAATGAGCAGTTCTTC. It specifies CAIGGESGGAGNEQFF.

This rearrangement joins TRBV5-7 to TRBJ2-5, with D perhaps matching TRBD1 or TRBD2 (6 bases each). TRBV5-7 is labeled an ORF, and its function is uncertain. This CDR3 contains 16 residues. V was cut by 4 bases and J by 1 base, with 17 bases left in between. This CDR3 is CASSLPGAPPQETQYF. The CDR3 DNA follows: TGTGCCAGCAGCCTCCCGGGGGCGCCCCCCCAAGAGACCCAGTACTTC.

The DNA of the CDR3 is TGTGCCAGCAGTTTCATTCGGGGAGGGGGTGAGCAGTTCTTC. Its protein is CASSFIRGGGEQFF. The J gene is TRBJ2-1, the V gene TRBV12-3 or TRBV12-4; TRBD2 might be the D (7 bases). The CDR3 totals 14 residues. Between the trimmed V and J ends, which lost 3 bases and 9 bases, there was a span of 15 bases.

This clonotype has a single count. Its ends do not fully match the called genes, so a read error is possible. The CDR3 DNA is TGTGTCAGCAGCGACTCTGAGGGGGCCTATCACAATGAGCAGTTCTTC. Residues: CVSSDSEGAYHNEQFF. The V and J genes are TRBV12-3 or TRBV12-4 and TRBJ2-1; 7 bases are a match to TRBD1. The CDR3 spans 16 residues.

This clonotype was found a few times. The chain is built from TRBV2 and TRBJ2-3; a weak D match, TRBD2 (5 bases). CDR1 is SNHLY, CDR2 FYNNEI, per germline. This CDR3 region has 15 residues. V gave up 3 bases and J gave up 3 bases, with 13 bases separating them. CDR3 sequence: CASSDGNFGTDTQYF. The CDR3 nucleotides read TGTGCCAGCAGTGACGGGAATTTTGGGACAGATACGCAGTATTTT.

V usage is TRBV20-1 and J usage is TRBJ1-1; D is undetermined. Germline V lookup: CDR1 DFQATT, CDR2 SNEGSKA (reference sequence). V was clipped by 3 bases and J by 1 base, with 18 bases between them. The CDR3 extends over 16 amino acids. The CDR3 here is CSASARTPSGNTEAFF. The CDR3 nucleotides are TGCAGTGCTAGCGCCAGGACCCCGAGCGGGAACACTGAAGCTTTCTTT.

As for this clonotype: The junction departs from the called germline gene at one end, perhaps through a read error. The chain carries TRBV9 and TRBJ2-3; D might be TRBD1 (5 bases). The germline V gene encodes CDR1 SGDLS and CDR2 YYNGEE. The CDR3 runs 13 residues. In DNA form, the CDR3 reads TGTGCCAGCAGCGTAGTTTCGACAGATATGCAGTATTTT. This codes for CASSVVSTDMQYF.

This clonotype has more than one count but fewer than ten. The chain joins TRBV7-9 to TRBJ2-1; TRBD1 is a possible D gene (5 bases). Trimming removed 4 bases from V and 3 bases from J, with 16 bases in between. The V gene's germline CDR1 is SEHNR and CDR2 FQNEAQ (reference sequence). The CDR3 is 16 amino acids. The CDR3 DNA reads TGTGCCAGCAGCTCCTCTAGGGGCAGGGACTACAATGAGCAGTTCTTC. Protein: CASSSSRGRDYNEQFF.

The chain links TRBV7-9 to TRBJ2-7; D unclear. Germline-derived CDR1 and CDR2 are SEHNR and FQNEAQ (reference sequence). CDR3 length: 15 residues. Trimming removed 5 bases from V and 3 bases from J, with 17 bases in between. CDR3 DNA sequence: TGTGCCAGCAGCCGGTCCCCTGAAGGAAACTACGAGCAGTACTTC. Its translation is CASSRSPEGNYEQYF.

Written as DNA, the CDR3 is TGTGCCAGCAGTTACGTACGGGGCCGGTATGAAAAACTGTTTTTT. Translation: CASSYVRGRYEKLFF. The rearrangement uses TRBV6-5 and TRBJ1-4; weak D call: TRBD1 (5 bases). The CDR3 is 15 amino acids. Trimming removed 2 bases at V and 6 bases at J, with 13 bases between. The germline gives CDR1 MNHEY, CDR2 SVGAGI.

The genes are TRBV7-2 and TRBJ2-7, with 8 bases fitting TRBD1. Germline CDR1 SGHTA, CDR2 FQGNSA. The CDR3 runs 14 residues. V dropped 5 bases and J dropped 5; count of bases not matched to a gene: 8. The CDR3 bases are TGTGCCAGCAGCCGACGGATCAGGGGGCACGAGCAGTACTTC. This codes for CASSRRIRGHEQYF. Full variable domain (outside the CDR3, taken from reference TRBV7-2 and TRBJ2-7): GAGVSQSPSNKVTEKGKDVELRCDPISGHTALYWYRQSLGQGLEFLIYFQGNSAPDKSGLPSDRFSAERTGGSVSTLTIQRTQQEDSAVYLCASSRRIRGHEQYFGPGTRLTVT.

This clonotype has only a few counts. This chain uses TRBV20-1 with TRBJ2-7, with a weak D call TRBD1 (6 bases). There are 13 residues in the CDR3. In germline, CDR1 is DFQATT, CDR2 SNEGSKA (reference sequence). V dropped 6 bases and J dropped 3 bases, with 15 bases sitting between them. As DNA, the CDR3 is TGCAGTGCCCAAAGGACAGCGAGCTACGAGCAGTACTTC. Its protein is CSAQRTASYEQYF.

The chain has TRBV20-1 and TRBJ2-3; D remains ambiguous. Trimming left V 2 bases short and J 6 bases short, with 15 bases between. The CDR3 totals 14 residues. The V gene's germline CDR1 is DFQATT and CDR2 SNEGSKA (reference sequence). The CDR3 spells CSARPGPRTDTQYF. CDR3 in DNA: TGCAGTGCTAGACCCGGACCAAGAACGGATACGCAGTATTTT.

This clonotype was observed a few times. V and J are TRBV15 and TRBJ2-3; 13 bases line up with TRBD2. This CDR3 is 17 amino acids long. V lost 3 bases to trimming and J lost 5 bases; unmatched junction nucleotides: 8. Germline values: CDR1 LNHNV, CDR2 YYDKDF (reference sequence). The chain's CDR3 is CATSRGGTSGAKDTQYF. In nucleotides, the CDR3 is TGTGCCACCAGCAGGGGGGGGACTAGCGGGGCGAAAGATACGCAGTATTTT. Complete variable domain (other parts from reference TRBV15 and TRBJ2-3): DAMVIQNPRYQVTQFGKPVTLSCSQTLNHNVMYWYQQKSSQAPKLLFHYYDKDFNNEADTPDNFQSRRPNTSFCFLDIRSPGLGDTAMYLCATSRGGTSGAKDTQYFGPGTRLTVL.

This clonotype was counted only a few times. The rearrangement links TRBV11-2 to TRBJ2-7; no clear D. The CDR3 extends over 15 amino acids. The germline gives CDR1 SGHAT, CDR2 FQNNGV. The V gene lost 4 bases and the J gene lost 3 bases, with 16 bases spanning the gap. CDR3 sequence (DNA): TGTGCCAGCAGCTCTGACGCCGGGCCGTACTACGAGCAGTACTTC. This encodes CASSSDAGPYYEQYF. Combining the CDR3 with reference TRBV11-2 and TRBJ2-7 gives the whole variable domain EAGVAQSPRYKIIEKRQSVAFWCNPISGHATLYWYQQILGQGPKLLIQFQNNGVVDDSQLPKDRFSAERLKGVDSTLKIQPAKLEDSAVYLCASSSDAGPYYEQYFGPGTRLTVT.

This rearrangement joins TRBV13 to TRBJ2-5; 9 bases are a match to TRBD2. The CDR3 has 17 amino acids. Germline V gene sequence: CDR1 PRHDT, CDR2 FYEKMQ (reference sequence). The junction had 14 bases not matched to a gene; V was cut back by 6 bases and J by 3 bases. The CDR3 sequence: CASSPSPGLAEEETQYF. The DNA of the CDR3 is TGTGCCAGCAGTCCCTCGCCGGGACTAGCCGAAGAAGAGACCCAGTACTTC.

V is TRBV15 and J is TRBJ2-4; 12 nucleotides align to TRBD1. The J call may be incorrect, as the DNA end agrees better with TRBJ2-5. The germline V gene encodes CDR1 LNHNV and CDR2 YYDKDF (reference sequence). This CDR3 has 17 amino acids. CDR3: CATSSRGGTGGQETQYF. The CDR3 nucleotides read TGTGCCACCAGCTCAAGAGGCGGGACAGGGGGCCAGGAGACCCAGTACTTC.

The CDR3, as DNA: TGTGCCAGCAGCCAAGGTCGTCGGGAAGGAGGTTCACCCCTCCACTTT. It translates to CASSQGRREGGSPLHF. This rearrangement joins TRBV14 to TRBJ1-6; no definite D call. Trimming took off 1 base at V and 9 bases at J, with 16 bases between the two ends. Per germline, CDR1 SGHDN and CDR2 FVKESK. The CDR3 length is 16 residues.

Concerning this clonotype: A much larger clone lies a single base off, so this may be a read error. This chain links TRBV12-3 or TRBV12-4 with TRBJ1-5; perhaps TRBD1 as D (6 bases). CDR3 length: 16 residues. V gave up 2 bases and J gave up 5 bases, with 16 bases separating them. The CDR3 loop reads CASSLRGQGVDQPQHF. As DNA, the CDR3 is TGTGCCAGCAGTTTAAGGGGACAAGGGGTTGATCAGCCCCAGCATTTT.

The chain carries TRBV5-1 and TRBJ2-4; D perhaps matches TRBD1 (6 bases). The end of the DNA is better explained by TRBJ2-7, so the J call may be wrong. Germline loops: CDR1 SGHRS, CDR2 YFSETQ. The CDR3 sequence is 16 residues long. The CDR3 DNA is TGCGCCAGCAGCGGGGGCTTTGGTAGGGGGAGCTACGAGCAGTACTTC. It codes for CASSGGFGRGSYEQYF.

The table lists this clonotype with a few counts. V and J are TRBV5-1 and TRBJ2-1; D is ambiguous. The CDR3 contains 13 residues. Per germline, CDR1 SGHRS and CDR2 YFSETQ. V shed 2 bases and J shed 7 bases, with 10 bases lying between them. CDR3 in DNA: TGCGCCAGCAGCTTCACCTCTATAAATGAGCAGTTCTTC. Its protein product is CASSFTSINEQFF. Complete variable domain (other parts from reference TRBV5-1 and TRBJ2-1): KAGVTQTPRYLIKTRGQQVTLSCSPISGHRSVSWYQQTPGQGLQFLFEYFSETQRNKGNFPGRFSGRQFSNSRSEMNVSTLELGDSALYLCASSFTSINEQFFGPGTRLTVL.

The CDR3 DNA reads as TGTGCCAGCAGCCGAGTTCTGGGGGAGGGAGAGACCCAGTACTTC. It yields the protein CASSRVLGEGETQYF. The rearrangement uses TRBV3-1 and TRBJ2-7; TRBD2 matches 7 bases. The J call may be incorrect, as the DNA end agrees better with TRBJ2-5. The CDR3 runs 15 residues. Germline loops: CDR1 LGHDT, CDR2 YNNKEL (reference sequence).

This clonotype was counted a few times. The CDR3 protein is CASSSPLSGGQPDTDTQYF. The CDR3 DNA sequence: TGTGCCAGCAGCTCCCCCCTTAGCGGGGGCCAACCCGACACAGATACGCAGTATTTT. J is TRBJ2-3 and V is TRBV7-2, with 9 nucleotides matching TRBD2. The ends lost 4 bases at V and 2 bases at J; junction bases unmatched: 16. The CDR3 consists of 19 residues. Germline-derived CDR1 and CDR2 are SGHTA and FQGNSA.